This TCR beta chain was identified in a study of response to subunit inactivated influenza vaccine. TCRdb re-called the RT-PCR reads with MiXCR, one entry per CDR3 protein. The sample consists of around 650,000 distinct CDR3 sequences, 15% to 18% of them appearing once. Study outcomes and limitations: There was a suggestion from the authors that each seasonal influenza vaccination recruits few new T cells.

Comment on this clonotype: Its antigen is not known.

V shed 4 bases and J 7 bases; nucleotides not matched to a gene: 2. CDR1 and CDR2 (germline): SGHRS, YFSETQ. This CDR3 is built from 13 residues. The TCR was taken from a man aged 45-65 years who received an inactivated influenza vaccine. This sample comprised PBMCs from blood, obtained 11 to 12 days after vaccination. The chain has TRBV5-1 and TRBJ1-5, with 10 bases fitting TRBD1. In DNA form, the CDR3 reads TGCGCCAGCAGCACGACAGGGGGCCAGCCCCAGCATTTT. It specifies CASSTTGGQPQHF.